This T cell receptor (beta chain) was found in a study of blood T cell repertoires in COVID-19. In the study overall: From T cells, B-cell-depleted T cells, or PBMCs came the material, which was cDNA or gDNA.

As processed by the authors: Reference gene primer amplification gave estimated nucleated cell counts. Sequencing was performed with immunoSEQ multiplex PCR; in TCRdb, only in-frame clones are kept and a portion is missing. That table is the source of V, J and clone size, and D and trimming were worked out from the DNA. The sample consists of around 110,000 clones, 75% to 90% of them appearing once. This clonotype originated in a woman in her 70s with acute or convalescent COVID-19. Specimen: peripheral blood.

Here the CDR3 DNA reads TGTGCCAGCAGACAGGGTAACGAAAAACTGTTTTTT. Translated, it gives CASRQGNEKLFF. This chain connects TRBV12-3 or TRBV12-4 to TRBJ1-4, with a tentative D call TRBD1 (6 bases). This CDR3 is 12 amino acids long. V was clipped by 6 bases and J by 8 bases, with 10 bases between them.